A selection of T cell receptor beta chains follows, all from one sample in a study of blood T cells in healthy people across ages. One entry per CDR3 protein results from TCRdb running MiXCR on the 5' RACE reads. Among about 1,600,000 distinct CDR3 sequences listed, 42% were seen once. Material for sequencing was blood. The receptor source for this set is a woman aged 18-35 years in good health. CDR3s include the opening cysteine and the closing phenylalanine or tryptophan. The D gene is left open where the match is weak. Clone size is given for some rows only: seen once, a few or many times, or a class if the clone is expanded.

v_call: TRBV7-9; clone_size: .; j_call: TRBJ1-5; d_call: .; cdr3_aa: CASSSFRSNQPQHF; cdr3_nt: TGTGCCAGCAGCTCCTTCAGGAGCAATCAGCCCCAGCATTTT
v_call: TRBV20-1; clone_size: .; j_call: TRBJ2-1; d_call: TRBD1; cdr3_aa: CSARPGGNEQFF; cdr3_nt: TGCAGTGCTAGACCAGGGGGCAATGAGCAGTTCTTC
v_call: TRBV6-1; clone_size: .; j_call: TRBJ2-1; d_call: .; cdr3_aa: CAGRNLGGVHEQFF; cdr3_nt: TGTGCCGGCAGAAACCTAGGGGGGGTACATGAGCAGTTCTTC
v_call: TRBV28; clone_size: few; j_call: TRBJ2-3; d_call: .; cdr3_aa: CASSPTSYSTDTQYF; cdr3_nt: TGTGCCAGCAGTCCCACTAGCTACAGCACAGATACGCAGTATTTT
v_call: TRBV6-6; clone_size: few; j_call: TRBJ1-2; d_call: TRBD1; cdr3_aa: CASSYHGTGGYGYTF; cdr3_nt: TGTGCCAGCAGTTACCACGGGACAGGGGGCTATGGCTACACCTTC
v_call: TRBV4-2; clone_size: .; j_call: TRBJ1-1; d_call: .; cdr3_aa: CASSQDIGAANTEAFF; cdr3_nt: TGTGCCAGCAGCCAAGATATAGGGGCGGCTAACACTGAAGCTTTCTTT
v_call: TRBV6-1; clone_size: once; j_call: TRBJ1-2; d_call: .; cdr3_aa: CASSAAGAPFNYGYTF; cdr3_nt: TGTGCCAGCAGTGCGGCAGGGGCTCCATTTAACTATGGCTACACCTTC
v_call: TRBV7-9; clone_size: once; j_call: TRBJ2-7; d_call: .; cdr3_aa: CASSQDESSYEQYF; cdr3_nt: TGTGCCAGCAGCCAGGACGAGAGCTCCTACGAGCAGTACTTC
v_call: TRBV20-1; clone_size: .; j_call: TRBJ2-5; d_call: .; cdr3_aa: CSASYRTSYNEQYF; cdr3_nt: TGCAGTGCTAGTTACAGAACGTCCTACAATGAGCAGTACTTC
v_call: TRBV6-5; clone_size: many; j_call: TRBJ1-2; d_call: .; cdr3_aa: CASTVGRLYGYTF; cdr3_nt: TGTGCCAGCACGGTGGGGCGGCTTTATGGCTACACCTTC
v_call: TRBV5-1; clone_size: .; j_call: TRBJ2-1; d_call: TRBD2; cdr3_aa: CASSVETSGREFF; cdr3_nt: TGCGCCAGCAGCGTGGAAACTAGCGGGAGAGAGTTCTTC
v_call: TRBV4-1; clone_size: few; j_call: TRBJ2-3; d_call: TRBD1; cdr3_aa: CASSQEGQGVYTQYF; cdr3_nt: TGCGCCAGCAGCCAAGAAGGACAGGGTGTATATACGCAGTATTTT
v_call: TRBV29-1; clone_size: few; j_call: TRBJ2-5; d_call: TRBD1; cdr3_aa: CSVSLVTGPDETQYF; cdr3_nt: TGCAGCGTTTCCCTAGTGACAGGGCCGGATGAGACCCAGTACTTC
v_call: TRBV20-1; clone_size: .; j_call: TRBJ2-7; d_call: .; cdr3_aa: CSAGRQEHEQYF; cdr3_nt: TGCAGTGCGGGCCGTCAGGAGCACGAGCAGTACTTC
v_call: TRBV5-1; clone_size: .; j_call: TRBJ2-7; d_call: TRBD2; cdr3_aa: CASSWNSGGEGEQYF; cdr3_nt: TGCGCCAGCAGCTGGAATAGCGGGGGGGAGGGCGAGCAGTACTTC
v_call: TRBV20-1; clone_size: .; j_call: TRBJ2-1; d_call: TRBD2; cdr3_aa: CSARDPGTSGARRDEQFF; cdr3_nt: TGCAGTGCTAGAGATCCTGGCACTAGCGGAGCCCGTCGGGATGAGCAGTTCTTC
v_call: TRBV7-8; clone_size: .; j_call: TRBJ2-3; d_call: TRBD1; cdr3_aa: CASSPKGQGGTDTQYF; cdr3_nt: TGTGCCAGCAGTCCTAAGGGACAGGGGGGCACAGATACGCAGTATTTT
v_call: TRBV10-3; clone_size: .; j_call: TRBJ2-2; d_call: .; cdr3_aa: CAISESGAATGEPFF; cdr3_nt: TGTGCCATCAGTGAGTCGGGGGCGGCCACCGGGGAGCCGTTTTTT
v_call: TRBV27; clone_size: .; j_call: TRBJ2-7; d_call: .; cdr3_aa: CASTHLQGYEQYF; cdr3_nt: TGTGCCAGCACCCACCTCCAGGGTTACGAGCAGTACTTC
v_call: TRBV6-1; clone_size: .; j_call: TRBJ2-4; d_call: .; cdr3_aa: CASIWIAKNIQYF; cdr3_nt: TGTGCCAGCATCTGGATAGCCAAAAACATTCAGTACTTC
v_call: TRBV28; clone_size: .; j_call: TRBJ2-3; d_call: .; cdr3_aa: CASSPYSIRYTQYF; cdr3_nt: TGTGCCAGCAGTCCCTACTCCATTAGATATACGCAGTATTTT
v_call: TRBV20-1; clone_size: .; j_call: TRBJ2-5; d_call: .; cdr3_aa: CSASGSGHQETQYF; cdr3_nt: TGCAGTGCTAGTGGTAGCGGACACCAAGAGACCCAGTACTTC
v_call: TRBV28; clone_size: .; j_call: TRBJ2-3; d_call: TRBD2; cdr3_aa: CASTLAVATDTQYF; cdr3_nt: TGTGCCAGCACGCTAGCGGTTGCCACAGATACGCAGTATTTT
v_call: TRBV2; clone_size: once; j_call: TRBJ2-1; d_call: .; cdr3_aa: CASSEAIGDINEQFF; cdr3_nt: TGTGCCAGCAGTGAAGCGATAGGGGACATAAATGAGCAGTTCTTC
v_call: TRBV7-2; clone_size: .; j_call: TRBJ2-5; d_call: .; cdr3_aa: CASSARGLQETQYF; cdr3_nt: TGTGCCAGCAGCGCCCGGGGCCTACAAGAGACCCAGTACTTC
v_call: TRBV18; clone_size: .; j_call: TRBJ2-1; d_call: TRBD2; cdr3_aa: CASSPLAGGRDEQFF; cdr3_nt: TGTGCCAGCTCACCCCTAGCGGGGGGCCGGGATGAGCAGTTCTTC
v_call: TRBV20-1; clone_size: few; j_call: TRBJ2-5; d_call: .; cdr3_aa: CSAKTGPVETQYF; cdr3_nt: TGCAGTGCTAAGACAGGTCCGGTGGAGACCCAGTACTTC
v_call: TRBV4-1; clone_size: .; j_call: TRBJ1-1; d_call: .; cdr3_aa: CASSQGSGPNTEAFF; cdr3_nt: TGCGCCAGCAGCCAAGGGAGCGGACCGAACACTGAAGCTTTCTTT
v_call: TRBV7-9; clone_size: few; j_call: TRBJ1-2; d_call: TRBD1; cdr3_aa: CASSKTWDREGGYTF; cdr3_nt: TGTGCCAGCAGCAAGACCTGGGACAGGGAGGGTGGCTACACCTTC
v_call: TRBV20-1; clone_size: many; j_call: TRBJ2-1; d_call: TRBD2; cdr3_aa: CSARDSQREGVNEQFF; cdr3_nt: TGCAGTGCTAGAGATTCCCAGCGGGAGGGGGTCAATGAGCAGTTCTTC
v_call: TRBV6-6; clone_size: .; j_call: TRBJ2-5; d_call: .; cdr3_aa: CASSYNLGDEQYF; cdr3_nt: TGTGCCAGCAGTTATAATCTGGGCGATGAGCAGTACTTC
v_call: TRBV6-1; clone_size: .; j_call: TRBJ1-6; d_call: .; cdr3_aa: CASSEDRRRAYNSPLHF; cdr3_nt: TGTGCCAGCAGTGAAGACAGGCGTCGAGCCTATAATTCACCCCTCCACTTT
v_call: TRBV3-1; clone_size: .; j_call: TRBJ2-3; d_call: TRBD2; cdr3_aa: CASSQGISGGETDTQYF; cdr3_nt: TGTGCCAGCAGCCAAGGGATTAGCGGGGGGGAGACAGATACGCAGTATTTT
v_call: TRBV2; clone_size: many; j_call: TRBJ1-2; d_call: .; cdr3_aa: CASSRGPADGYTF; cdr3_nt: TGTGCCAGCAGTCGGGGACCGGCGGATGGCTACACCTTC
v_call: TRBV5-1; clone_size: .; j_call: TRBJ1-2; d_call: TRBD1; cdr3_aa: CASSPGQGFNYGYTF; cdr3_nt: TGCGCCAGCAGCCCGGGACAGGGGTTTAACTATGGCTACACCTTC
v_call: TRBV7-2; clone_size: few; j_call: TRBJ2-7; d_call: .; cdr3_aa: CASSSTGVVGYEQYF; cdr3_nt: TGTGCCAGCAGCTCCACCGGGGTGGTGGGCTACGAGCAGTACTTC
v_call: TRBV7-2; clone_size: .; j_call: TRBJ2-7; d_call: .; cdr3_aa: CASSLDVTLCEQYF; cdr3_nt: TGTGCCAGCAGCTTAGATGTGACACTGTGCGAGCAGTACTTC
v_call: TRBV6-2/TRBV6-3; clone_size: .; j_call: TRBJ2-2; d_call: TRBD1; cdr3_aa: CASRRSGGAGELFF; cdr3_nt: TGTGCCAGCAGACGCTCAGGGGGCGCCGGGGAGCTGTTTTTT
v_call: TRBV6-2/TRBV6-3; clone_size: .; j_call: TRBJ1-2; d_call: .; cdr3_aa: CASRSTRDGYGYTF; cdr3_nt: TGTGCCAGCAGATCCACCAGGGACGGCTATGGCTACACCTTC
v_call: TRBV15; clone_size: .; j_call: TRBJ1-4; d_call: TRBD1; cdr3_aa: CATSRGQGSTNEKLFF; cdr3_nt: TGTGCCACCAGCAGGGGACAGGGCTCAACTAATGAAAAACTGTTTTTT
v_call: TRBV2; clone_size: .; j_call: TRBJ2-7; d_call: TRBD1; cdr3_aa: CASRDRGEQYF; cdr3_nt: TGTGCCAGCAGGGACAGGGGCGAGCAGTACTTC
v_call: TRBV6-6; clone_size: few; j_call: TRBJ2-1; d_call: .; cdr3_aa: CASSYALSSYNEQFF; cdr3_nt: TGTGCCAGCAGTTACGCTCTTTCTTCCTACAATGAGCAGTTCTTC
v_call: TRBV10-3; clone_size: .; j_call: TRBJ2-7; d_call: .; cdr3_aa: CAISESSIHEQYF; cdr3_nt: TGTGCCATCAGTGAGTCGAGCATTCATGAGCAGTACTTC
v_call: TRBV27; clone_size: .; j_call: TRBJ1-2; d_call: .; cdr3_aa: CASRPTGEDYGYTF; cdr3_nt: TGTGCCAGCAGGCCAACGGGGGAAGACTATGGCTACACCTTC
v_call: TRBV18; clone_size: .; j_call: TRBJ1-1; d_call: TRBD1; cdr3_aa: CASSPGQGRGIGAFF; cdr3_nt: TGTGCCAGCTCACCAGGACAGGGGAGAGGCATTGGAGCTTTCTTT